This T cell receptor (beta chain) was recorded in a study of Ad26.COV2.S vaccination and SARS-CoV-2 variants. Comments on this clone: Its antigen is still unknown.

Treatment specified: 15 to 20 received Ad26.COV2.S at low or high dose, single or two shots; 5 received placebo; per-sample allocation not given. Sampling occurred on day 63 after the first vaccine or placebo injection. Ad26.COV2.S expressed prefusion-stabilized spike from the original Wuhan strain. Study-level points and caveats: Using TCR breadth and depth analyses may have led to underestimated total T cell responses.

The length of the CDR3 is 16 residues. V gave up 4 bases and J gave up 7 bases; unmatched junction bases: 12. Germline loops: CDR1 LNHDA, CDR2 SQIVND (reference sequence). Sequenced by immunoSEQ multiplex PCR; TCRdb stores in-frame clones only, minus some. Among about 680,000 clones, 80% to 90% were seen once, and the ten largest hold about 1.5%. This sequence originates from a person aged 18-60 years who received the Ad26.COV2.S COVID-19 vaccine or a placebo. The genes are TRBV19 and TRBJ2-5, with 10 bases that match TRBD2. The source material was peripheral blood, sampled in a trial of Ad26.COV2.S vaccine versus placebo. The CDR3 bases are TGTGCCAGTAGTAGAATAGCGGGGGGAGGGTCAGGGACCCAGTACTTC. Translated, it gives CASSRIAGGGSGTQYF. Based on the CDR3 plus reference TRBV19 and TRBJ2-5, the full variable domain is DGGITQSPKYLFRKEGQNVTLSCEQNLNHDAMYWYRQDPGQGLRLIYYSQIVNDFQKGDIAEGYSVSREKKESFPLTVTSAQKNPTAFYLCASSRIAGGGSGTQYFGPGTRLLVL.